The 16 T cell receptor beta chains listed next were all sequenced from one sample in a study of blood T cells in healthy people across ages (dated by TCRdb to the mid-2010s). The method was 5' RACE. This sample was sequenced with an Illumina HiSeq 2500. The second PCR ran for roughly 6 to 11 cycles and used a J-beta primer mix along with a sample-barcoded 5' primer. TCRdb reprocessed the public reads (quality trimming at Q25 with fastp, clone calling with MiXCR) and kept in-frame beta chains. Identical CDR3 protein sequences are pooled into one entry, listed with their most common genes and DNA. Present in this sample are hundreds of thousands of distinct CDR3 sequences, roughly 25% of which were seen just once. The ten largest clones represent around 9.2% of the sample. This same sample was also part of a study on T cells of mothers and their children.

The sample comprised blood. Receptors originate from a boy younger than 18 in good health.

This chain uses TRBV7-9 with TRBJ1-4; TRBD1 matches at 8 bases. V dropped 2 bases and J dropped 8; count of bases not matched to a gene: 7. This CDR3 spans 15 amino acids. CDR1 SEHNR and CDR2 FQNEAQ come from the germline V gene (reference sequence). CDR3 amino acids: CASSLSDREGEKLFF. Written as DNA, the CDR3 is TGTGCCAGCAGCTTATCGGACAGGGAGGGCGAAAAACTGTTTTTT.

This clonotype showed up just a few times. The junction differs from germline at one of its ends, possibly a read error. CDR3 in amino acids: CASSLSKLGPLHF. The CDR3, as DNA: TGTGCCAGCAGCTTATCCAAACTGGGGCCCCTGCATTTT. The chain joins TRBV7-3 to TRBJ1-5; D possibly corresponds to TRBD1 (5 bases). Germline V gene lookup returns CDR1 SGHTA and CDR2 FQGTGA. This CDR3 has 13 amino acids.

J is TRBJ2-2 and V is TRBV2, with D uncertain. Germline loops: CDR1 SNHLY, CDR2 FYNNEI. Trimming took 9 bases from V and 8 from J, leaving 16 bases between them. This CDR3 is 13 amino acids long. CDR3 loop: CARSMGNGGELFF. The DNA of the CDR3 is TGTGCCAGATCCATGGGAAATGGGGGGGAGCTGTTTTTT.

This clonotype was seen a handful of times. This chain links TRBV4-2 with TRBJ2-3, with D perhaps given as TRBD1 or TRBD2 (6 bases each). The CDR3 totals 16 residues. The germline V and J ends were trimmed by 2 bases and 0 bases, with 12 bases remaining between them. Germline CDR1 and CDR2: LGHNA and YNFKEQ. CDR3 coding DNA: TGTGCCAGCAGCCAAAGAGGGGGGTCCAGCACAGATACGCAGTATTTT. Its protein product is CASSQRGGSSTDTQYF.

The chain recombines TRBV6-5 with TRBJ2-5; TRBD2 matches at 8 bases. With the DNA end fitting TRBJ2-7 better, the J assignment may be wrong. There are 17 residues in the CDR3. Germline V gives CDR1 MNHEY, CDR2 SVGAGI. CDR3 nucleotides: TGTGCCAGCAGTTACAATTCGGGAACGGGGGGGCCTTACGAGCAGTACTTC. This sequence encodes CASSYNSGTGGPYEQYF.

The rearrangement uses TRBV11-2 and TRBJ2-7; 10 positions match TRBD2. In germline, CDR1 is SGHAT, CDR2 FQNNGV. Trimming at V came to 5 bases and at J to 4 bases, leaving 8 bases not matched to a gene. This CDR3 comprises 15 residues. This CDR3 reads CASSPLAGDKYEQYF. In DNA form, the CDR3 reads TGTGCCAGCAGCCCCCTAGCGGGAGACAAGTACGAGCAGTACTTC.

This chain connects TRBV15 to TRBJ1-1, with 12 bases fitting TRBD1. The CDR3 sequence is 18 residues long. Per germline, CDR1 LNHNV and CDR2 YYDKDF (reference sequence). The junction had 10 bases not matched to a gene; V was cut back by 2 bases and J by 3 bases. DNA for the CDR3: TGTGCCACCAGCAGATCCCGCGGGACAGGGGGCTCGGACACTGAAGCTTTCTTT. Its translation is CATSRSRGTGGSDTEAFF.

This clonotype was observed a few times. The chain combines TRBV11-1 with TRBJ2-1; D call uncertain. The closer fit of TRBJ2-5 to the DNA end suggests the J call may be wrong. Germline V lookup: CDR1 SGHAT, CDR2 FQDESV (reference sequence). The CDR3 consists of 14 residues. CDR3 loop: CASSLAPAVETQYF. CDR3 nucleotides: TGTGCCAGCAGCTTAGCCCCTGCGGTAGAGACCCAGTACTTC.

CDR3 sequence: CAISEGQGSYEQYF. The CDR3 nucleotides are TGTGCCATCAGTGAAGGACAGGGGAGCTACGAGCAGTACTTC. The rearrangement uses TRBV10-3 and TRBJ2-7; TRBD1 agrees at 9 bases. V shed 3 bases, J shed 3 bases, and the junction held 3 bases outside the gene matches. Germline CDR1 is ENHRY and CDR2 is SYGVKD. The CDR3 runs 14 residues.

In its sample, this clonotype was seen a few times. The CDR3 reads CASSQDLAGWETQYF. The CDR3 nucleotides are TGCGCCAGCAGCCAAGATCTAGCGGGGTGGGAGACCCAGTACTTC. The chain carries TRBV4-3 and TRBJ2-5; 9 bases line up with TRBD2. This CDR3 contains 15 residues. Germline V gives CDR1 LGHNA, CDR2 YSLEER. V shed 0 bases and J 5 bases; nucleotides not matched to a gene: 4.

This chain connects TRBV2 to TRBJ1-2; no clear D gene. Trimming removed 7 bases at V and 6 bases at J, with 9 bases between. The germline V gene encodes CDR1 SNHLY and CDR2 FYNNEI. This CDR3 has 11 residues. CDR3 amino acids: CASKGRDGYTF. The CDR3 DNA follows: TGTGCCAGCAAAGGACGGGATGGCTACACCTTC.

The rearrangement joins TRBV3-1 to TRBJ2-1; D possibly matches TRBD1 or TRBD2 (6 bases each). Trimming shortened V by 1 base and J by 3 bases, and 10 bases separated the two germline ends. This CDR3 comprises 15 residues. Germline assignment: CDR1 LGHDT and CDR2 YNNKEL (reference sequence). The CDR3, as DNA: TGTGCCAGCAGCCAAGGAGGGGGGAACTACAATGAGCAGTTCTTC. It specifies CASSQGGGNYNEQFF.

This clonotype was recorded a few times. This sequence joins TRBV29-1 and TRBJ2-3; maybe TRBD1 (6 bases). CDR1 is SQVTM, CDR2 ANQGSEA, per germline. Deletions cut 5 bases from V and 5 bases from J, with 11 bases between. This CDR3 is built from 12 residues. For the CDR3, the DNA is TGCAGCGTTTCCACAGGGTTAGATACGCAGTATTTT. The encoded protein is CSVSTGLDTQYF.

This rearrangement joins TRBV3-1 to TRBJ2-7, with D hard to call. V lost 3 bases and J lost 4, with 13 bases in between. The CDR3 loop spans 14 amino acids. Germline loops: CDR1 LGHDT, CDR2 YNNKEL (reference sequence). The CDR3 nucleotides are TGTGCCAGCAGCCATATTACAGCGAAATACGAGCAGTACTTC. Protein sequence: CASSHITAKYEQYF.

This clonotype was seen a handful of times. The rearrangement uses TRBV28 and TRBJ2-7; 12 nucleotides match TRBD2. V gave up 10 bases and J gave up 4 bases; unmatched junction bases: 8. CDR1 is MDHEN, CDR2 SYDVKM, per germline. The length of the CDR3 is 14 residues. CDR3 in amino acids: CATRLAGDLYEQYF. In DNA, the CDR3 is TGTGCCACCCGACTAGCGGGAGACTTGTACGAGCAGTACTTC. Filled out from reference TRBV28 and TRBJ2-7, the complete variable domain reads DVKVTQSSRYLVKRTGEKVFLECVQDMDHENMFWYRQDPGLGLRLIYFSYDVKMKEKGDIPEGYSVSREKKERFSLILESASTNQTSMYLCATRLAGDLYEQYFGPGTRLTVT.

This clonotype was detected only a few times. The V call is TRBV27, the J call TRBJ2-2, with TRBD2 as a possible D gene (6 bases). The germline V gene encodes CDR1 MNHEY and CDR2 SMNVEV (reference sequence). V was clipped by 3 bases and J by 2 bases, with 13 bases between them. The CDR3 runs to 16 residues. The CDR3 loop reads CASSFSPDYNTGELFF. The CDR3 DNA follows: TGTGCCAGCAGTTTTAGTCCGGACTACAACACCGGGGAGCTGTTTTTT.